These 7 T cell receptor beta chains originate from one sample sequenced in a study of OX40 agonist ivuxolimab in advanced cancers. The protocol was immunoSEQ multiplex PCR, while the TCRdb copy is restricted to in-frame clones and leaves out a portion. The sample has roughly 150,000 clones; 94% are singletons. Sequencing used CD4+ or CD8+ T cells sorted from blood, obtained in a trial of the OX40 agonist ivuxolimab. These receptors were collected from an adult with an advanced solid tumor such as melanoma, head and neck, liver or kidney cancer.

This chain uses TRBV15 with TRBJ2-1, with D perhaps given as TRBD1 or TRBD2 (6 bases each). There are 14 residues in the CDR3. V lost 4 bases, J lost 7 bases, and 14 bases lay in between. CDR1 is LNHNV, CDR2 YYDKDF, per germline (reference sequence). CDR3 bases: TGTGCCACCAGCAAGGGGGGTAGCCTGAATGAGCAGTTCTTC. It specifies CATSKGGSLNEQFF.

This rearrangement joins TRBV6-5 to TRBJ1-1; D unresolved. CDR1 and CDR2 (germline): MNHEY, SVGAGI. The V end lost 6 bases, the J end lost 3 bases, and 8 bases lay between the germline ends. CDR3 length equals 12 residues. The DNA for the CDR3 is TGTGCCAGCAGGATGGGTCACACTGAAGCTTTCTTT. Amino acid sequence: CASRMGHTEAFF.

V and J are TRBV2 and TRBJ2-7, with 9 bases lining up with TRBD2. The junction had 7 bases not matched to a gene; V was cut back by 1 base and J by 6 bases. This CDR3 spans 15 amino acids. Germline V lookup: CDR1 SNHLY, CDR2 FYNNEI. Written as DNA, the CDR3 is TGTGCCAGCAGTGAAGAGGGACTAGCCGGATCCGAGCAGTACTTC. This translates into CASSEEGLAGSEQYF.

The chain is built from TRBV7-9 and TRBJ1-1; no clear D. There are 14 residues in the CDR3. Germline values: CDR1 SEHNR, CDR2 FQNEAQ (reference sequence). V lost 1 base and J 1 base, leaving 7 bases between the germline ends. CDR3 sequence reads: CASSLGAANTEAFF. Written as DNA, the CDR3 is TGTGCCAGCAGCTTAGGGGCCGCGAACACTGAAGCTTTCTTT.

V is TRBV4-3 and J is TRBJ1-4; 10 nucleotides align to TRBD1. J was trimmed by 8 bases and V by 0 bases; bases with no gene match: 6. The CDR3 consists of 16 residues. Per germline, CDR1 LGHNA and CDR2 YSLEER. The CDR3 nucleotides are TGCGCCAGCAGCCAAGATCCGGGGACAGGGGAAGAAAAACTGTTTTTT. Protein: CASSQDPGTGEEKLFF.

Turning to this clone: Germline and junction disagree at one end, which may indicate a read error. V is TRBV7-3 and J is TRBJ2-7, with no clear D. The CDR3 loop spans 18 amino acids. In germline, CDR1 is SGHTA, CDR2 FQGTGA. The CDR3 DNA reads as TGTGCCAGCACCTTAGGCTACGCCAAACGGGCCCCAGCCTACGAGCAGTACTTC. This codes for CASTLGYAKRAPAYEQYF.

This clone was observed a single time. V and J are TRBV9 and TRBJ2-7; 9 bases fit TRBD1. V was pared by 3 bases and J by 5 bases, with 6 bases of the junction left unmatched. CDR1 is SGDLS and CDR2 is YYNGEE in the germline V gene. The CDR3 is made up of 14 amino acids. The CDR3 sequence is CASSGGTGPHEQYF. The CDR3, as DNA: TGTGCCAGCAGCGGCGGGACAGGGCCCCACGAGCAGTACTTC.